This T cell receptor (beta chain) was sequenced for a study of early T cells in non-severe SARS-CoV-2 infection. Study overall: Chains were unpaired, as sequencing was done on bulk RNA from unsorted whole blood.

Unique molecular identifier tags were affixed to discrete cDNA molecules. In TCRdb, the 5' RACE reads were re-called with MiXCR into one record per CDR3 protein. The repertoire holds about 92,000 distinct CDR3 sequences, with around 13% as singletons. Whole-study findings and limits: Comparison of clonotypes with VDJdb favored anti-spike CD8 responses while missing private and CD4 specificities.

This clonotype occurred a few times. Its antigen remains unknown. Germline V gene sequence: CDR1 MNHNS, CDR2 SASEGT. Trimming cost V 3 bases and J 6 bases; bases outside gene matches: 8. This CDR3 has 15 residues. The clonotype was recovered from an adult who was a healthcare worker with PCR-confirmed SARS-CoV-2 infection or an uninfected control (not recorded which). Source material: whole blood. The chain links TRBV6-1 to TRBJ2-1; 7 nucleotides agree with TRBD1. The CDR3 DNA follows: TGTGCCAGCAGTGAGAGAGGACAGGCGGTCAATGAGCAGTTCTTC. Its translation: CASSERGQAVNEQFF.